This TCR beta chain was sequenced during a study of early T cells in non-severe SARS-CoV-2 infection. Study findings and constraints: Missing private and CD4 specificities, VDJdb matching favored anti-spike CD8 responses.

The protocol attached unique molecular identifiers to individual cDNA molecules. TCRdb re-derived calls from the 5' RACE reads in MiXCR, one entry per CDR3 protein. The sample shows tens of thousands of distinct CDR3 sequences, under 7% of them seen only once. Regarding this clonotype: Its antigen is unknown.

The sequence came from an adult who was a healthcare worker with PCR-confirmed SARS-CoV-2 infection or an uninfected control (not recorded which). The sequences come from whole blood, collected at baseline.

As DNA, the CDR3 is TGTGCCAGCAGCTCACAGGGCCGGGGCAATCAGCCCCAGCATTTT. This translates into CASSSQGRGNQPQHF. The chain couples TRBV7-9 to TRBJ1-5; weak D call: TRBD1 (6 bases). Trimming removed 4 bases from V and 2 bases from J, with 12 bases in between. The CDR3 length is 15 residues. Germline values: CDR1 SEHNR, CDR2 FQNEAQ (reference sequence).